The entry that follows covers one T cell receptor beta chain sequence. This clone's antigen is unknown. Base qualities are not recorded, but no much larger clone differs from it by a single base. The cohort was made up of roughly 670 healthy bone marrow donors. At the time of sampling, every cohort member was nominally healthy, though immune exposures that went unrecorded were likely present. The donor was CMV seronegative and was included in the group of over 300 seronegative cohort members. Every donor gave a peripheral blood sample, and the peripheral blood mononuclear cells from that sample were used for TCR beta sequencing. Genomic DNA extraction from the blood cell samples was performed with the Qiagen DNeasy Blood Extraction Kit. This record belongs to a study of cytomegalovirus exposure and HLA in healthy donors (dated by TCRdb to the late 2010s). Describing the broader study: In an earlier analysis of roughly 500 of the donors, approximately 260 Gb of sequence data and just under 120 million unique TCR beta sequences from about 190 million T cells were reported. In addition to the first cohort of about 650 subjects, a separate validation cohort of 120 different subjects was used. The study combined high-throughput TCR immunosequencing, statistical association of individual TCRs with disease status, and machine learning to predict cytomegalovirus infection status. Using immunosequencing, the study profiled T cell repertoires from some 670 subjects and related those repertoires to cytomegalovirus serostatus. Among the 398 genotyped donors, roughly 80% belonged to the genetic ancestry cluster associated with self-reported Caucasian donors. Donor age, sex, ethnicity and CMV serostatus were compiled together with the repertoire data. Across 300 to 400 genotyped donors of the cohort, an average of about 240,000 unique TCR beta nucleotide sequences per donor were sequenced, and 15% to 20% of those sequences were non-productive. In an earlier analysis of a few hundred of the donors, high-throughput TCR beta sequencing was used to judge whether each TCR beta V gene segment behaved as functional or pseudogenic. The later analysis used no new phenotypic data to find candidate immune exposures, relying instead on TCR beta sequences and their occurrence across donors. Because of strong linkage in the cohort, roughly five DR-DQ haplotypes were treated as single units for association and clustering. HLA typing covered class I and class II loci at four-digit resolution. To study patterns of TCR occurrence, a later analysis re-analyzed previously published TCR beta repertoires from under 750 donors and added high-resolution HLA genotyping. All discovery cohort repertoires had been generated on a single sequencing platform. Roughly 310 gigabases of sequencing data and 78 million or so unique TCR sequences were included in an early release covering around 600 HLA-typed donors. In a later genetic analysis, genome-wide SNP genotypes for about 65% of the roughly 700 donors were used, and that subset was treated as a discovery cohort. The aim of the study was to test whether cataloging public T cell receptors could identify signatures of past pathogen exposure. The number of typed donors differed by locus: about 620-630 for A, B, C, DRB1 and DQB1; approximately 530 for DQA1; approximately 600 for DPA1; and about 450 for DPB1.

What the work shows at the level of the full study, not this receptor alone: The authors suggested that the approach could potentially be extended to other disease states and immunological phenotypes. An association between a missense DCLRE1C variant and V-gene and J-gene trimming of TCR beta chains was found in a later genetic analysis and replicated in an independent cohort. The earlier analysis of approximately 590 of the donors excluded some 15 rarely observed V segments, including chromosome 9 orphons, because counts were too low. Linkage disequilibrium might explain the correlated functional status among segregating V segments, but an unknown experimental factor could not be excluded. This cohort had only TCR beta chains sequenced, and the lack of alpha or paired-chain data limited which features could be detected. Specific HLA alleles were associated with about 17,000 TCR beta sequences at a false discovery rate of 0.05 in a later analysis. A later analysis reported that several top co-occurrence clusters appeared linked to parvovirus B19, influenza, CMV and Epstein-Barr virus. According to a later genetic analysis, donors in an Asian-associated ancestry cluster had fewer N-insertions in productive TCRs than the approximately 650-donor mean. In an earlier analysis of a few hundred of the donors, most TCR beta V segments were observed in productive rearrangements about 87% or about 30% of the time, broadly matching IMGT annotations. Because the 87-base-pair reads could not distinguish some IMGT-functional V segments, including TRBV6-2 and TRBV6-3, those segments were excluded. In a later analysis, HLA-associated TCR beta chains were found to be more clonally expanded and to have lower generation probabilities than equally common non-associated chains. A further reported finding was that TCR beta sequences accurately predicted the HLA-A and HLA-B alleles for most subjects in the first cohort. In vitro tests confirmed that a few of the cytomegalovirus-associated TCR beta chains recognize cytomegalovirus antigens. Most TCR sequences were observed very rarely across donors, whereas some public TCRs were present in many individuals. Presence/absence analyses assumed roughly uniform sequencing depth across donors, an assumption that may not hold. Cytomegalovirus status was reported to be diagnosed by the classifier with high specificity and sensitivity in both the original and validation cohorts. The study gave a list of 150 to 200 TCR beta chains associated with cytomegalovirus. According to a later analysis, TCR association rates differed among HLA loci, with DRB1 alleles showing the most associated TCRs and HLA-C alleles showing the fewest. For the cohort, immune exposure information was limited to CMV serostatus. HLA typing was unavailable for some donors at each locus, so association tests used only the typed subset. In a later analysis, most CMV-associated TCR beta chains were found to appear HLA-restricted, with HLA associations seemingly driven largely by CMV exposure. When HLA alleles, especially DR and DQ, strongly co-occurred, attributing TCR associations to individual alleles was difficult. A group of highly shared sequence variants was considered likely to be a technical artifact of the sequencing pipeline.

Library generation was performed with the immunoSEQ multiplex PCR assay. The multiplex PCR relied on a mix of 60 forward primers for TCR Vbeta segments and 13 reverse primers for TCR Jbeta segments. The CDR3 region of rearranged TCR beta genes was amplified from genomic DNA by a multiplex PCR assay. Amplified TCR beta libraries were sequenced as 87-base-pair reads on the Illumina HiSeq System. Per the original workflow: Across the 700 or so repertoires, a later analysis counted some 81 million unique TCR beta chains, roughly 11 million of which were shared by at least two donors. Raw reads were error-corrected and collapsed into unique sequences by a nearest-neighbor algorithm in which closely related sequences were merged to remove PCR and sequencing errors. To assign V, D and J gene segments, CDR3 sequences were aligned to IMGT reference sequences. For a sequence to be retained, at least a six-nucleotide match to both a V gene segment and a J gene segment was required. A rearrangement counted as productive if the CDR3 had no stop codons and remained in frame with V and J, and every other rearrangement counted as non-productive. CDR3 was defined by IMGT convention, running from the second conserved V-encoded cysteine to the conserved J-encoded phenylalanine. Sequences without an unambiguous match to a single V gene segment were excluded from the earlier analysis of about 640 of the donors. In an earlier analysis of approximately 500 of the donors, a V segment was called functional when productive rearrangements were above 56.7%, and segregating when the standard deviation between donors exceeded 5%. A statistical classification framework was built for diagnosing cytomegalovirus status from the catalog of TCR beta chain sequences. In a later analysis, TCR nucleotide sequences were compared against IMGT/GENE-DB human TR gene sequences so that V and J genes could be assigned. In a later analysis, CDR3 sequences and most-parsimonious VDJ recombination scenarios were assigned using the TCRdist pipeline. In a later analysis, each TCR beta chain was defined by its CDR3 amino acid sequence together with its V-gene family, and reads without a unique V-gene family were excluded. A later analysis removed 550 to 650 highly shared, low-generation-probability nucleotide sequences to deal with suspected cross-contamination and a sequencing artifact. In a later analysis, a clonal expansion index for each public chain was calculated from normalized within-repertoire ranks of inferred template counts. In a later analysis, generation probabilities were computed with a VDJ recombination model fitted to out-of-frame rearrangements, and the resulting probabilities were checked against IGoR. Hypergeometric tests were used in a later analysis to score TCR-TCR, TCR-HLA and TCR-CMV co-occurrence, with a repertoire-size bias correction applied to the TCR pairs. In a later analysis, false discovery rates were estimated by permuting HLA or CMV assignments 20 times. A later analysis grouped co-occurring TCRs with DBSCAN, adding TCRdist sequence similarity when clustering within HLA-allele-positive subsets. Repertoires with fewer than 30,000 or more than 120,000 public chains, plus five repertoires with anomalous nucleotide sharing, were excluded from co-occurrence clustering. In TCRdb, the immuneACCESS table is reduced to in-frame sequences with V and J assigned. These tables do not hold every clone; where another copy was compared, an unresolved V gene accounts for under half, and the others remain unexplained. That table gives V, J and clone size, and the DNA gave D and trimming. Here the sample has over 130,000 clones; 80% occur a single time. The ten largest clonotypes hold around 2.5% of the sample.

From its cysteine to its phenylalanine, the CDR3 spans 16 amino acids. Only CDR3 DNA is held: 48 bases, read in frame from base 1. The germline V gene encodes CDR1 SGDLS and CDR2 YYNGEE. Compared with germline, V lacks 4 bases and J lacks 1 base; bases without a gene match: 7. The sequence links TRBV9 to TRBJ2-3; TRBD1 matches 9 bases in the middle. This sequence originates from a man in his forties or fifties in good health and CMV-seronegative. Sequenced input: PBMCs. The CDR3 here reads CASSSRDRARTDTQYF. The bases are TGTGCCAGCAGCAGCCGGGACAGGGCGCGCACAGATACGCAGTATTTT.